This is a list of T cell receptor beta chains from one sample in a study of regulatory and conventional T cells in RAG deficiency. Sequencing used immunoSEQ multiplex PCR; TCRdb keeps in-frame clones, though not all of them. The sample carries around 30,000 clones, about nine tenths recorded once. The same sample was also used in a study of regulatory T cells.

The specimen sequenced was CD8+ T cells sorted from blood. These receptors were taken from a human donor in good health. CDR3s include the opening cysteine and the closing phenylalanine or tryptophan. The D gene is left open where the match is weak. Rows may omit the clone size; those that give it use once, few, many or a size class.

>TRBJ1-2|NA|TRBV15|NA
CATSRDLSGGEGYTF
TGTGCCACCAGCAGAGATTTGAGTGGCGGGGAGGGCTACACCTTC
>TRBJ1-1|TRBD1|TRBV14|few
CASSHRTGLGFEAFF
TGTGCCAGCAGCCATAGGACAGGTCTAGGGTTTGAAGCTTTCTTT
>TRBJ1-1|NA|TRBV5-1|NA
CASSQYLGTEAFF
TGCGCCAGCAGCCAATACCTTGGGACTGAAGCTTTCTTT
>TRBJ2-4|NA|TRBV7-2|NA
CASSSGVAKNIQYF
TGTGCCAGCAGTTCAGGGGTTGCCAAAAACATTCAGTACTTC
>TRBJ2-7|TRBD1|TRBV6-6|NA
CASSLGTGAYEQYF
TGTGCCAGCAGTCTTGGGACAGGGGCGTACGAGCAGTACTTC
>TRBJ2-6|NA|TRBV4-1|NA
CASSQGAGANVLTF
TGCGCCAGCAGCCAAGGGGCAGGGGCCAACGTCCTGACTTTC
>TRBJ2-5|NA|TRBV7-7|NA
CASSLDGGMETQYF
TGTGCTAGCAGCCTGGACGGGGGAATGGAGACCCAGTACTTC
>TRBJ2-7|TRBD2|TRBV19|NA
CASRPSGGSYEQYF
TGTGCCAGTAGACCTAGCGGGGGGTCCTACGAGCAGTACTTC
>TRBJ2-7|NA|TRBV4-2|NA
CASSPRIGTADSYEQYF
TGTGCCAGCAGCCCCCGGATTGGGACTGCGGATTCCTACGAGCAGTACTTC
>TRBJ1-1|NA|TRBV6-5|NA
CASSPTPPAEAFF
TGTGCCAGCAGTCCAACCCCGCCCGCTGAAGCTTTCTTT
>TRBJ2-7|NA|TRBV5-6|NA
CASSLQGYEQYF
TGTGCCAGCAGCTTGCAGGGCTACGAGCAGTACTTC
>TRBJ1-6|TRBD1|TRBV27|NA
CASSWDRTNSPLHF
TGTGCCAGCAGTTGGGACAGGACTAATTCACCCCTCCACTTT
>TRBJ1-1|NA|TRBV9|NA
CASSGKDGLNTEAFF
TGTGCCAGCAGCGGCAAGGACGGCTTGAACACTGAAGCTTTCTTT
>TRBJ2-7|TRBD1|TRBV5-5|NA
CASSLGTGLYEQYF
TGTGCCAGCAGCCTCGGGACAGGGCTCTACGAGCAGTACTTC
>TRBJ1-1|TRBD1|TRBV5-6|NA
CASRPRDSQVNTEAFF
TGTGCCAGCAGACCCCGGGACAGCCAAGTGAACACTGAAGCTTTCTTT
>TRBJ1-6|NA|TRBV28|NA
CASRRDTSSYNSPLHF
TGTGCCAGCAGAAGGGACACCAGCTCCTATAATTCACCCCTCCACTTT
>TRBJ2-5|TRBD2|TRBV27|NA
CASSQTLAGVSETQYF
TGTGCCAGCAGTCAAACCCTAGCGGGAGTGTCAGAGACCCAGTACTTC
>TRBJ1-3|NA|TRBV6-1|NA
CASSEALLSGNTIYF
TGTGCCAGCAGTGAAGCCCTGCTCTCTGGAAACACCATATATTTT
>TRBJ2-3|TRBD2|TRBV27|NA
CASSLGLAGRDTQYF
TGTGCCAGCAGTTTAGGACTAGCGGGACGAGATACGCAGTATTTT
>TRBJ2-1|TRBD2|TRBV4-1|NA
CASSWGAGEAYNEQFF
TGCGCCAGCAGCTGGGGTGCGGGAGAGGCCTACAATGAGCAGTTCTTC
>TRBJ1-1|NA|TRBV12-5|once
CASGMGGAGNTEAFF
TGTGCTAGTGGTATGGGGGGCGCGGGGAACACTGAAGCTTTCTTT
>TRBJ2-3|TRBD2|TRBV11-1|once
CASSNPQAGGPDTQYF
TGTGCCAGCAGCAACCCCCAAGCGGGGGGCCCAGATACGCAGTATTTT
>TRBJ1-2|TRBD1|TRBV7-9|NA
CASSLVNRDRVQIYYGYTF
TGTGCCAGCAGCTTAGTAAACCGGGACAGGGTCCAAATTTACTATGGCTACACCTTC
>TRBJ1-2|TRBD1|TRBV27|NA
CASTGGYGYTF
TGTGCCAGCACAGGGGGCTATGGCTACACCTTC